This T cell receptor beta chain was recovered during a study of T cells after yellow fever vaccination. Study-wide background: Where fractions had low cell numbers, libraries were prepared from them with the SMART-Seq v4 Ultra Low Input RNA kit. Overall study results and limits: Among primary-vaccination clones, most reappeared after the booster, at roughly 95% for CD4 and around 90% for CD8. Some clonotypes were seen in both the CD4 and the CD8 compartments. These made up a small share and likely arose from convergent recombination. Faster peaking, at day 5 versus 15, marked a secondary response that was weaker.

The CDR3 has 13 amino acids. V was clipped by 6 bases and J by 11 bases, with 17 bases between them. Per the germline V gene, CDR1 is MDHEN and CDR2 is SYDVKM. This clonotype was seen only a few times. What it recognizes is unknown. TCRdb processed the 5' RACE reads anew with MiXCR; each CDR3 protein has one entry. The table records roughly 310,000 distinct CDR3 sequences, 3% to 4.5% of them present only once. The clonotype originates from a man younger than 30 who received the YFV17D yellow fever vaccine. The chain uses TRBV28 and TRBJ2-1; D is uncertain. The sample consisted of PBMCs, taken on the day of the yellow fever booster vaccination. CDR3 coding DNA: TGTGCCAGCAGCCGCCCCCCTACCGGACAGCAGTTCTTC. It is translated as CASSRPPTGQQFF. Drawing the rest from reference TRBV28 and TRBJ2-1, the complete variable domain is DVKVTQSSRYLVKRTGEKVFLECVQDMDHENMFWYRQDPGLGLRLIYFSYDVKMKEKGDIPEGYSVSREKKERFSLILESASTNQTSMYLCASSRPPTGQQFFGPGTRLTVL.